Each of the 6 T cell receptor beta chains below was sequenced from the same sample in a study of cytomegalovirus exposure and HLA in healthy donors. PCR involved 60 Vbeta and 13 Jbeta primers. Repertoires were generated with immunoSEQ multiplex PCR, while TCRdb's copy carries only in-frame clones and drops some. The sample yields under 150,000 clones, roughly four fifths seen once. Sequencing input: PBMCs. All receptors come from a woman in her thirties or forties in good health and CMV-seropositive.

The V and J genes are TRBV9 and TRBJ2-7, with D perhaps TRBD1 (5 bases). CDR1 and CDR2 from the germline V gene are SGDLS and YYNGEE. Trimming left V 3 bases short and J 3 bases short, with 13 bases between. CDR3 length equals 14 residues. The CDR3 DNA reads TGTGCCAGCAGCGCAACCCCGGACAACTACGAGCAGTACTTC. Translating gives CASSATPDNYEQYF.

The chain uses TRBV15 and TRBJ2-3; 7 bases agree with TRBD2. With V trimmed by 2 bases and J by 2 bases, 7 bases remained unmatched. Germline values: CDR1 LNHNV, CDR2 YYDKDF (reference sequence). CDR3 size: 16 residues. CDR3 nucleotides: TGTGCCACCAGCAGAAGTCCCGGGGGGATCACAGATACGCAGTATTTT. Amino acids: CATSRSPGGITDTQYF.

The table lists this clone with a count of one. This chain joins TRBV9 and TRBJ1-3; TRBD1 is a possible D gene (5 bases). Germline CDR1 is SGDLS and CDR2 is YYNGEE. This CDR3 region has 14 residues. The V and J ends lost 0 bases and 3 bases respectively, with 7 bases between them. The CDR3 DNA reads TGTGCCAGCAGCGTAGTTACAGGTGGAAACACCATATATTTT. As protein: CASSVVTGGNTIYF.

CDR3 bases: TGCGCCAGCAGCTTGCCTCGGGACAGGGGAGACGAGCAGTACTTC. Encoded protein: CASSLPRDRGDEQYF. The gene calls are TRBV5-1 and TRBJ2-7; 10 bases fit TRBD1. There are 15 residues in the CDR3. Germline assignment: CDR1 SGHRS and CDR2 YFSETQ. V gave up 1 base and J gave up 5 bases; unmatched junction bases: 6.

The J gene is TRBJ2-3, the V gene TRBV10-3; D is possibly TRBD1 (5 bases). Germline CDR1 is ENHRY and CDR2 is SYGVKD. Trimming pared 0 bases from V and 0 bases from J, leaving 10 bases between. The CDR3 consists of 16 residues. CDR3 sequence reads: CAISESGAGSTDTQYF. Written as DNA, the CDR3 is TGTGCCATCAGTGAGTCTGGGGCAGGGAGCACAGATACGCAGTATTTT.

The CDR3 sequence: CASSGRSEAFF. The CDR3 DNA reads TGTGCCAGCAGCGGGAGAAGTGAAGCTTTCTTT. The chain joins TRBV25-1 to TRBJ1-1; D is uncertain. This CDR3 has 11 residues. V was clipped by 6 bases and J by 7 bases, with 9 bases between them. The germline CDR1 and CDR2 sequences are MGHDK and SYGVNS.